Given below is one TCR beta chain in context. Its ends do not fully match the called genes, so a read error is possible. The sample belongs to a study of read filtering for tumor transcriptome and immune sequencing. From roughly 400 ng of RNA, a library with molecular barcoded alpha/delta and beta/gamma adaptors was made. TCRdb re-analysed the reads in MiXCR, keeping a single row per CDR3 protein. This repertoire shows about 130,000 distinct CDR3 sequences, about an eighth found once; its top ten account for approximately 11%. Germline V gene data show CDR1 as SGHRS and CDR2 as YFSETQ. The CDR3 totals 12 residues.

This chain links TRBV5-1 with TRBJ2-3, with D unresolved. Material for sequencing was a population of CD138-negative cells sorted from bone marrow. This clonotype was obtained from a donor at least 40 years old with multiple myeloma. The CDR3 bases are TGCGCCAGCAGCTTGCACACAGATACGCGGTATTTT. Translation: CASSLHTDTRYF. Based on the CDR3 plus reference TRBV5-1 and TRBJ2-3, the full variable domain is KAGVTQTPRYLIKTRGQQVTLSCSPISGHRSVSWYQQTPGQGLQFLFEYFSETQRNKGNFPGRFSGRQFSNSRSEMNVSTLELGDSALYLCASSLHTDTRYFGPGTRLTVL.